The T cell receptor beta chain under discussion was sequenced for a study of vaccination and CD4 T cells after COVID-19. Treatment denoted: approximately 11-day PBMC culture with coronavirus spike peptide pools or control peptides (ViraFEST assay). CDR1 MNHNS and CDR2 SASEGT come from the germline V gene. CDR3 length equals 15 residues. V dropped 6 bases and J dropped 6 bases, with 15 bases sitting between them. Scientists ran DNA taken from cultured CD4+ T cells through the Oncomine TCR Beta short-read assay for sequencing. The genomic DNA was obtained from cultured CD4+ T cells by extraction with the QIAamp micro DNA kit. MiXCR was run by TCRdb on the PCR reads, yielding one entry per CDR3 protein. The data hold around 20,000 distinct CDR3 sequences, with about 42% observed a single time. This clonotype appeared once. The antigen is not known.

Sample: CD4+ T cells from blood, cultured in vitro, taken before SARS-CoV-2 vaccination. This rearrangement joins TRBV6-1 to TRBJ1-6; the D is unclear. The receptor comes from a human donor who received a COVID-19 vaccine. The chain's CDR3 is CASRTVWLGNSPLHF. DNA for the CDR3: TGTGCCAGCAGAACCGTCTGGCTCGGTAATTCACCCCTCCACTTT.